One sample yielded the 19 T cell receptor beta chains listed below, sequenced in a study of cytomegalovirus exposure and HLA in healthy donors. Researchers ran the PCR with 60 Vbeta and 13 Jbeta primers. Only in-frame clones appear in the TCRdb table, and some are missing; sequencing was by immunoSEQ multiplex PCR. Its clone listing holds roughly 55,000 clones. The sequencing sample was made of PBMCs. The origin of the receptors is a woman in her forties or fifties in good health and CMV-seropositive.

This chain links TRBV7-2 with TRBJ2-3, with D perhaps TRBD2 (5 bases). Germline V CDR1 and CDR2: SGHTA, FQGNSA. This CDR3 spans 15 amino acids. The V and J ends lost 0 bases and 5 bases respectively, with 12 bases between them. The CDR3, as DNA: TGTGCCAGCAGCTTAGCGCTTTTGGAGGAAGATACGCAGTATTTT. It is translated as CASSLALLEEDTQYF.

The J gene is TRBJ1-1, the V gene TRBV6-5; 9 nucleotides align to TRBD1. The CDR3 spans 14 residues. V trimming: 6 bases; J trimming: 7 bases; junction bases outside the gene matches: 9. CDR1 is MNHEY, CDR2 SVGAGI, per germline. The CDR3 region is CASRAGTGSHEAFF. The DNA of the CDR3 is TGTGCCAGCAGAGCCGGGACAGGGTCGCATGAAGCTTTCTTT.

With respect to this clone: The junction departs from the called germline gene at one end, perhaps through a read error. The J gene is TRBJ2-7, the V gene TRBV18; D perhaps matches TRBD1 (6 bases). Germline assignment: CDR1 KGHSH and CDR2 LQKENI. This CDR3 comprises 14 residues. Written as DNA, the CDR3 is TGTGCCGGCTCACCACGAGACAGGACCTACGAGCAGTACTTC. Its translation: CAGSPRDRTYEQYF.

The V and J genes are TRBV14 and TRBJ2-1; D is possibly TRBD2 (5 bases). The V end was cut by 2 bases, the J end by 10 bases, with 15 bases between. The CDR3 loop spans 14 amino acids. The germline V gene encodes CDR1 SGHDN and CDR2 FVKESK. In nucleotides, the CDR3 is TGTGCCAGCAGCCAAAAATCCCGTTGGGAGGAGCAGTTCTTC. Amino acids: CASSQKSRWEEQFF. The whole variable domain, filled in from reference TRBV14 and TRBJ2-1, reads EAGVTQFPSHSVIEKGQTVTLRCDPISGHDNLYWYRRVMGKEIKFLLHFVKESKQDESGMPNNRFLAERTGGTYSTLKVQPAELEDSGVYFCASSQKSRWEEQFFGPGTRLTVL.

The genes are TRBV6-6 and TRBJ2-5; tentatively, D is TRBD1 (5 bases). The V end was cut by 4 bases, the J end by 3 bases, with 12 bases between. Germline V gene sequence: CDR1 MNHNY, CDR2 SVGAGI (reference sequence). This CDR3 contains 14 residues. CDR3 amino acids: CASSSSPREETQYF. CDR3 sequence (DNA): TGTGCCAGCAGTTCCTCCCCCAGGGAAGAGACCCAGTACTTC.

The V call is TRBV19, the J call TRBJ2-7, with D unclear. Germline lookup yields CDR1 LNHDA and CDR2 SQIVND (reference sequence). Trimming stripped 1 base from V and 3 bases from J, with 10 bases between. The CDR3 runs 14 residues. DNA of the CDR3: TGTGCCAGTAGTATAGTTGGTCACAGCTACGAGCAGTACTTC. Its protein is CASSIVGHSYEQYF.

This chain links TRBV4-1 with TRBJ2-7; tentatively, D is TRBD2 (7 bases). The V gene lost 4 bases and the J gene lost 3 bases, with 13 bases spanning the gap. This CDR3 contains 14 residues. Looked up from germline, CDR1 is MGHRA and CDR2 is YSYEKL. The CDR3, as DNA: TGCGCCAGCAGCCCAGGGAGGGGGGTCTACGAGCAGTACTTC. Protein product: CASSPGRGVYEQYF.

This chain links TRBV19 with TRBJ1-1; 8 bases match TRBD1. The CDR3 has 18 residues. CDR1 LNHDA and CDR2 SQIVND come from the germline V gene (reference sequence). V dropped 5 bases and J dropped 3; count of bases not matched to a gene: 17. The CDR3 reads CASSSMGRFQGADTEAFF. The CDR3 bases are TGTGCCAGTAGTTCTATGGGGCGGTTTCAGGGGGCGGACACTGAAGCTTTCTTT.

This chain links TRBV7-9 with TRBJ1-1; D unclear. Per the germline V gene, CDR1 is SEHNR and CDR2 is FQNEAQ (reference sequence). Trimming removed 4 bases from V and 5 bases from J, with 17 bases in between. The CDR3 is made up of 15 amino acids. The CDR3 bases are TGTGCCAGCAGCTCGTATCCAGCTTCGGGAACTGAAGCTTTCTTT. It translates to CASSSYPASGTEAFF.

Worth noting for this clone: Other DNA sequences in the same sample also yield this CDR3. J is TRBJ1-1 and V is TRBV18; no clear D gene. V dropped 3 bases and J dropped 2 bases, with 7 bases sitting between them. Germline V gives CDR1 KGHSH, CDR2 LQKENI. This CDR3 has 13 residues. The CDR3 DNA sequence: TGTGCCAGCTCACCGACACGTAACACTGAAGCTTTCTTT. Its protein is CASSPTRNTEAFF.

The V gene is TRBV6-6, the J gene TRBJ2-4; unclear D gene. This CDR3 is built from 15 residues. The V end lost 2 bases, the J end lost 1 base, and 9 bases lay between the germline ends. Germline V gene lookup returns CDR1 MNHNY and CDR2 SVGAGI (reference sequence). CDR3 residues: CASSYPRSAKNIQYF. DNA for the CDR3: TGTGCCAGCAGTTACCCCCGGTCTGCCAAAAACATTCAGTACTTC.

The chain combines TRBV4-3 with TRBJ1-1; TRBD1 agrees at 8 bases. The CDR3 covers 13 residues. Germline CDR1 and CDR2: LGHNA and YSLEER. Trimming removed 3 bases from V and 4 bases from J; junction bases left unmatched: 1. Here the CDR3 reads CASSHTGGTEAFF. DNA for the CDR3: TGCGCCAGCAGCCATACAGGGGGCACTGAAGCTTTCTTT.

A note on this clone: Within the sample, other DNA sequences also encode this same CDR3. This chain links TRBV7-9 with TRBJ1-1; the D is unclear. This CDR3 comprises 13 residues. Trimming shortened V by 3 bases and J by 1 base, and 6 bases separated the two germline ends. Germline CDR1 is SEHNR and CDR2 is FQNEAQ (reference sequence). The CDR3 DNA is TGTGCCAGCAGCTTCGGCGGGAACACTGAAGCTTTCTTT. Its translation is CASSFGGNTEAFF.

The chain couples TRBV19 to TRBJ2-5; D call uncertain. This CDR3 has 13 amino acids. V was pared by 5 bases and J by 4 bases, with 11 bases between. CDR1 and CDR2 from the germline V gene are LNHDA and SQIVND (reference sequence). The CDR3 DNA is TGTGCCAGTAGTCCTTGGGCGCGAGAGACCCAGTACTTC. Translating gives CASSPWARETQYF.

This sequence joins TRBV29-1 and TRBJ2-3; 8 nucleotides align to TRBD2. The trim removed 7 bases at V and 2 bases at J, leaving 5 bases unmatched. Germline V CDR1 and CDR2: SQVTM, ANQGSEA. The CDR3 runs to 13 residues. This CDR3 reads CSAAGANTDTQYF. The CDR3 bases are TGCAGCGCAGCGGGAGCGAACACAGATACGCAGTATTTT.

V is TRBV19 and J is TRBJ1-2, with 9 positions matching TRBD1. The V segment lost 3 bases and the J segment 7 bases; nucleotides outside the gene matches: 6. This CDR3 has 14 residues. Germline CDR1 reads LNHDA; CDR2 reads SQIVND (reference sequence). CDR3 DNA: TGTGCCAGTAGTATCACAGGGGGCCGGGGTGGCTACACCTTC. Its protein is CASSITGGRGGYTF.

This chain connects TRBV18 to TRBJ2-3; 12 bases line up with TRBD1. V lost 0 bases to trimming and J lost 7 bases; unmatched junction nucleotides: 5. There are 16 residues in the CDR3. Per germline, CDR1 KGHSH and CDR2 LQKENI. The CDR3 sequence: CASSPPGQGAINTQYF. The DNA of the CDR3 is TGTGCCAGCTCACCACCGGGACAGGGGGCGATAAATACGCAGTATTTT.

The rearrangement links TRBV28 to TRBJ1-2; 7 bases agree with TRBD1. Trimming removed 6 bases from V and 2 bases from J; junction bases left unmatched: 12. The germline gives CDR1 MDHEN, CDR2 SYDVKM. The CDR3 contains 16 residues. The CDR3 region is CASSPLATGLNYGYTF. The CDR3 DNA reads TGTGCCAGCAGCCCTCTGGCGACAGGGCTCAACTATGGCTACACCTTC.

The gene calls are TRBV5-3 and TRBJ2-1, with D perhaps TRBD1 (5 bases). TRBV5-3 is an ORF for which the function is uncertain. Between the trimmed V and J ends, which lost 4 bases and 5 bases, there was a span of 16 bases. The CDR3 loop spans 15 amino acids. CDR3 sequence reads: CARSRYRGADNEQFF. In DNA, the CDR3 is TGTGCCAGAAGCCGATACCGTGGGGCCGACAATGAGCAGTTCTTC.